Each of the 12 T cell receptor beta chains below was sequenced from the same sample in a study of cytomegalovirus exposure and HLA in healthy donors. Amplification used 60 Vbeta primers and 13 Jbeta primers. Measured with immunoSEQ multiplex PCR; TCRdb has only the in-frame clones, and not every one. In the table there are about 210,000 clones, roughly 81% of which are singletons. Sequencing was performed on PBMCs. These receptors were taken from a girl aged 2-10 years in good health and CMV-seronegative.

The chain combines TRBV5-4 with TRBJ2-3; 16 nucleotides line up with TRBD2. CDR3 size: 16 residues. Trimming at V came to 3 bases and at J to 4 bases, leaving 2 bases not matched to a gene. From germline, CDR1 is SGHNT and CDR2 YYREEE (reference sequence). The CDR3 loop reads CASSWGTSGGADTQYF. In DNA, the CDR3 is TGTGCCAGCAGCTGGGGGACTAGCGGGGGGGCAGATACGCAGTATTTT. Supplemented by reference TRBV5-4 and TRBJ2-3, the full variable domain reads ETGVTQSPTHLIKTRGQQVTLRCSSQSGHNTVSWYQQALGQGPQFIFQYYREEENGRGNFPPRFSGLQFPNYSSELNVNALELDDSALYLCASSWGTSGGADTQYFGPGTRLTVL.

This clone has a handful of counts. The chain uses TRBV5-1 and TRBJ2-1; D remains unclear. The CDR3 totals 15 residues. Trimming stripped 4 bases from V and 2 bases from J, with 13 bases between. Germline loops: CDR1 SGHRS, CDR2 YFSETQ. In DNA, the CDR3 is TGCGCCAGCAGCACCACAGCCTACCCCTACAATGAGCAGTTCTTC. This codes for CASSTTAYPYNEQFF.

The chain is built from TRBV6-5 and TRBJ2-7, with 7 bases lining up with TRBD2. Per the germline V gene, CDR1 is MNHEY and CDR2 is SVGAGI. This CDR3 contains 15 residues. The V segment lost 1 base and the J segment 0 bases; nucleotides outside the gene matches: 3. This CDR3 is CASSYLAGSSYEQYF. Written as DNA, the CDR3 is TGTGCCAGCAGTTACTTAGCGGGTTCCTCCTACGAGCAGTACTTC.

CDR3 amino acids: CASSLASGFQPQHF. CDR3 nucleotide sequence: TGTGCCAGCAGTTTAGCGTCGGGTTTCCAGCCCCAGCATTTT. The chain recombines TRBV27 with TRBJ1-5; no clear D gene. V was pared by 2 bases and J by 7 bases, with 12 bases between. This CDR3 is built from 14 residues. The V gene's germline CDR1 is MNHEY and CDR2 SMNVEV (reference sequence).

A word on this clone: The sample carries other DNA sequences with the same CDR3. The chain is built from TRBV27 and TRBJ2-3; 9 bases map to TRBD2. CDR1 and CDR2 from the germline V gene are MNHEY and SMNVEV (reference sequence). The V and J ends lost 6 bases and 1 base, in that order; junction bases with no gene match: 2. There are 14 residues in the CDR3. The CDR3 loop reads CASRLAGGTDTQYF. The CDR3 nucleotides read TGTGCCAGCAGGTTAGCGGGGGGCACAGATACGCAGTATTTT.

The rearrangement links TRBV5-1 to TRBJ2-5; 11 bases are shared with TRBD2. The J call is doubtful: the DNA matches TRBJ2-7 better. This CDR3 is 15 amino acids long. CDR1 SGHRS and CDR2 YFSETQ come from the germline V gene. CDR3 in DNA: TGCGCCAGCAGCCCTAGCGGGAGGTACTCCTACGAGCAGTACTTC. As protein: CASSPSGRYSYEQYF.

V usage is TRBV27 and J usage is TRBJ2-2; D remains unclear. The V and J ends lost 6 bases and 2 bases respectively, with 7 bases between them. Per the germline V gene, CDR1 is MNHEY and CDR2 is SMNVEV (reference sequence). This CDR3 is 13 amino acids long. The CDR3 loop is CASRRVNTGELFF. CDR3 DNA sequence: TGTGCCAGCAGACGGGTAAACACCGGGGAGCTGTTTTTT.

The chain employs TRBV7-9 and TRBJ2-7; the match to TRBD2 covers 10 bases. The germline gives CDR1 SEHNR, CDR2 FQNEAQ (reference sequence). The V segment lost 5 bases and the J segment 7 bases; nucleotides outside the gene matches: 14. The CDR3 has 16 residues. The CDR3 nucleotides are TGTGCCAGCAGCCCACTAAAGGGACTAGCGAGCTGGGAGCAGTACTTC. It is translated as CASSPLKGLASWEQYF.

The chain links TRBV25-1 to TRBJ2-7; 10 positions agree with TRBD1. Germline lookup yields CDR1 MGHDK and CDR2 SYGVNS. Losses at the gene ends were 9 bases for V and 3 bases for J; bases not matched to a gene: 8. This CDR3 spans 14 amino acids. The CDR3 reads CASLETGGFYEQYF. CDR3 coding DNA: TGTGCCAGTCTTGAGACAGGGGGCTTCTACGAGCAGTACTTC.

CDR3 in amino acids: CASSPRKHLFTEAFF. CDR3 coding DNA: TGTGCCAGTAGTCCCAGGAAACACCTATTCACTGAAGCTTTCTTT. The gene calls are TRBV19 and TRBJ1-1; D gene unclear. The CDR3 spans 15 residues. Trimming shortened V by 5 bases and J by 4 bases, and 17 bases separated the two germline ends. Germline V CDR1 and CDR2: LNHDA, SQIVND (reference sequence).

The CDR3 region is CASSQERRVGEQYF. In nucleotides, the CDR3 is TGTGCCAGCAGCCAAGAGCGGAGGGTGGGGGAGCAGTACTTC. The chain combines TRBV14 with TRBJ2-7; perhaps TRBD2 as D (6 bases). Germline V lookup: CDR1 SGHDN, CDR2 FVKESK. CDR3 length equals 14 residues. V lost 0 bases to trimming and J lost 7 bases, with 13 bases between them.

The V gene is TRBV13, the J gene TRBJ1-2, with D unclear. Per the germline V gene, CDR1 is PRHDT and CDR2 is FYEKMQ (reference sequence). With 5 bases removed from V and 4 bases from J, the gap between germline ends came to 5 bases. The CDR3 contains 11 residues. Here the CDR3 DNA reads TGTGCCAGCAGCCCGTCCTATGGCTACACCTTC. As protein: CASSPSYGYTF.